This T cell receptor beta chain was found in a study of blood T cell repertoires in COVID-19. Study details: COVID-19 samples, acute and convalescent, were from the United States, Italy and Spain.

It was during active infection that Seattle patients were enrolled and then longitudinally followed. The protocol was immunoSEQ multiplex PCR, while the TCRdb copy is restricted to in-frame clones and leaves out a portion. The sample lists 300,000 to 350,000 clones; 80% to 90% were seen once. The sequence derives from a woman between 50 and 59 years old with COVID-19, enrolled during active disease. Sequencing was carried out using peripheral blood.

CDR3: CATSDLSGDEQFF. The CDR3 DNA follows: TGTGCCACCAGTGATTTAAGCGGCGATGAGCAGTTCTTC. J is TRBJ2-1 and V is TRBV24-1, with a possible D match to TRBD2 (5 bases). Between the trimmed V and J ends, which lost 1 base and 8 bases, there was a span of 8 bases. The V gene's germline CDR1 is KGHDR and CDR2 SFDVKD. The CDR3 extends over 13 amino acids.